This T cell receptor (beta chain) was identified in a study of shared clonotypes between healthy human individuals. Sequencing was performed with immunoSEQ multiplex PCR; in TCRdb, only in-frame clones are kept and a portion is missing. The sample lists over 2,000,000 clones; just under 95% were seen once. Per germline, CDR1 SGHTA and CDR2 FQGTGA. The CDR3 runs to 15 residues. The trim removed 5 bases at V and 9 bases at J, leaving 11 bases unmatched. Positive CCR7 selection of CD45RO-negative cells yielded the naive CD8 cells, and terminally differentiated effector memory CD45RA+ cells were excluded.

Sequenced: naive CD8+ T cells from PBMCs. V usage is TRBV7-3 and J usage is TRBJ2-1; TRBD2 matches 9 bases. This TCR was sampled from a man aged 18 to 29 in good health. Some clones in this sample may be carry-over from other donors' samples. The CDR3 spells CASSENPSGIFEQFF. The CDR3 nucleotides read TGTGCCAGCAGCGAAAATCCTAGCGGGATTTTTGAGCAGTTCTTC.